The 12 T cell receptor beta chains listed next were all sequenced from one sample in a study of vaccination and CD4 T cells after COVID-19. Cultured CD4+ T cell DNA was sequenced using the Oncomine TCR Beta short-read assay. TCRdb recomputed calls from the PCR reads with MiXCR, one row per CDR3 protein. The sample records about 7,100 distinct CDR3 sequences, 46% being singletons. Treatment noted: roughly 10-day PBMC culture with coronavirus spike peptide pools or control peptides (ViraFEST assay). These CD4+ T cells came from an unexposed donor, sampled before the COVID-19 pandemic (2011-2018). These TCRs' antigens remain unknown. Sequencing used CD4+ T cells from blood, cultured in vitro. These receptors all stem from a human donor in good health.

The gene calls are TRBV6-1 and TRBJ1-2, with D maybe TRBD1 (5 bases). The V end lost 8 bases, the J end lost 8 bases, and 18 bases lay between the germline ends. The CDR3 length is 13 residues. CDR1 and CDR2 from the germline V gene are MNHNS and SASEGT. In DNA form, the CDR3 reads TGTGCCAGCGGTGTGGGGGGGGTTGAAGGCTACACCTTC. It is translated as CASGVGGVEGYTF.

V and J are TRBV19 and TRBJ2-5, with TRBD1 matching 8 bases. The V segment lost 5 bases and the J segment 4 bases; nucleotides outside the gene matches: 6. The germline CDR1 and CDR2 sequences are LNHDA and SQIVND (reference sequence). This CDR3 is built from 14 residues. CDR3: CASSLGTGRETQYF. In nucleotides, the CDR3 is TGTGCCAGTAGTCTCGGGACAGGACGAGAGACCCAGTACTTC.

The CDR3 loop reads CASSPGTGGMETQYF. CDR3 DNA: TGCGCCAGCAGCCCCGGGACAGGGGGCATGGAGACCCAGTACTTC. J is TRBJ2-5 and V is TRBV5-1; 12 nucleotides line up with TRBD1. The trim removed 4 bases at V and 5 bases at J, leaving 6 bases unmatched. The CDR3 has 15 residues. The V gene's germline CDR1 is SGHRS and CDR2 YFSETQ. Looking up the rest from reference TRBV5-1 and TRBJ2-5 gives the full variable domain: KAGVTQTPRYLIKTRGQQVTLSCSPISGHRSVSWYQQTPGQGLQFLFEYFSETQRNKGNFPGRFSGRQFSNSRSEMNVSTLELGDSALYLCASSPGTGGMETQYFGPGTRLLVL.

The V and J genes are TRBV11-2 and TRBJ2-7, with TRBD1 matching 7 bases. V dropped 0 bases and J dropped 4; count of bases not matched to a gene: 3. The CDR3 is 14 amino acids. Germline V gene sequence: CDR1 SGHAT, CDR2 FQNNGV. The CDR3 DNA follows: TGTGCCAGCAGCTTAGAGTCGGGACAGTACGAGCAGTACTTC. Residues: CASSLESGQYEQYF.

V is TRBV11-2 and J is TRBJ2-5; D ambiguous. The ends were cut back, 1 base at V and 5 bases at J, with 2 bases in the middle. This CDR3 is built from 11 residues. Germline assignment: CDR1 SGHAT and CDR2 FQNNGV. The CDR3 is CASSLAETQYF. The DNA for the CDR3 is TGTGCCAGCAGCTTAGCTGAGACCCAGTACTTC.

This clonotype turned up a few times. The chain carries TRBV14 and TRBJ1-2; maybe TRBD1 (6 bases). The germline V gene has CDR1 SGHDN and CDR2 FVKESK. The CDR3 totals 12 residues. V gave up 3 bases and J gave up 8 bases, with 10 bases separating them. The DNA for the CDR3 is TGTGCCAGCAGCCAGACAGGTAGAGGCTACACCTTC. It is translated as CASSQTGRGYTF.

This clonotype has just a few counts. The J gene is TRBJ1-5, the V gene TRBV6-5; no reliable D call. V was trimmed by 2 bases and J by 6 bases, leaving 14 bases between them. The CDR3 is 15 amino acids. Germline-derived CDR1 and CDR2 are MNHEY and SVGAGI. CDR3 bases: TGTGCCAGCAGTTACGACTCGTGGGCTAGTCAGCCCCAGCATTTT. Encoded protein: CASSYDSWASQPQHF.

CDR3 in amino acids: CASSMGQVLVDEQYF. The CDR3 DNA reads TGTGCCAGTAGTATGGGACAGGTCCTGGTAGACGAGCAGTACTTC. The chain recombines TRBV19 with TRBJ2-7, with TRBD1 identical over 8 bases. The germline CDR1 and CDR2 sequences are LNHDA and SQIVND (reference sequence). V dropped 3 bases and J dropped 5; count of bases not matched to a gene: 9. This CDR3 region has 15 residues.

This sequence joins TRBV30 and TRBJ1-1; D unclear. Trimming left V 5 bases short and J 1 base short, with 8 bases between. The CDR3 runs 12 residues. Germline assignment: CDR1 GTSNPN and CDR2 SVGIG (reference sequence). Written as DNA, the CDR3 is TGTGCCTGGGAGCGAACGAACACTGAAGCTTTCTTT. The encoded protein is CAWERTNTEAFF.

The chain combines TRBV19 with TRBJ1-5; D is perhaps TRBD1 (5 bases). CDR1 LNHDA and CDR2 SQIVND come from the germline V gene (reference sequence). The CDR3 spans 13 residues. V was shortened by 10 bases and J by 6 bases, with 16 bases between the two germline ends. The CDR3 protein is CATKDGTGQPQHF. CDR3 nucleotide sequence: TGTGCCACCAAAGATGGGACGGGTCAGCCCCAGCATTTT.

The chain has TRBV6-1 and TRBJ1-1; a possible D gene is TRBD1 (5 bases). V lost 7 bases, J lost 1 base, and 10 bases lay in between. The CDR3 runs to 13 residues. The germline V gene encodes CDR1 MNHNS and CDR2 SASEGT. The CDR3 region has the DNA TGTGCCAGCACAGCCGGGGGGAACACTGAAGCTTTCTTT. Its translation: CASTAGGNTEAFF.

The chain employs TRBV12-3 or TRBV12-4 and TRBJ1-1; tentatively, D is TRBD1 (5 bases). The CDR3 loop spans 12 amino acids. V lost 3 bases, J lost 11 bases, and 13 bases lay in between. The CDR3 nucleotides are TGTGCCAGCAGTTTGATCGGCAGGGTGGCTTTCTTT. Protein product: CASSLIGRVAFF.